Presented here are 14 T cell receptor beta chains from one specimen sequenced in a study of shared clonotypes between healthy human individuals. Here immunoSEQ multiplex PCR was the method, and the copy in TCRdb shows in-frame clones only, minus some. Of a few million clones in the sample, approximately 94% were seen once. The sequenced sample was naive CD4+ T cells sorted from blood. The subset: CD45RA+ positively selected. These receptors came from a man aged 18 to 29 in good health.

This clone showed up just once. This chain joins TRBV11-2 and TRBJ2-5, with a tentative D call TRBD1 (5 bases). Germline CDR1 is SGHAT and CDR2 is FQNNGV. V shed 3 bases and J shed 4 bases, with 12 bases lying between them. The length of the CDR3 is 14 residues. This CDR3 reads CASSFGHGPETQYF. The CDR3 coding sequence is TGTGCCAGCAGCTTCGGACACGGGCCAGAGACCCAGTACTTC.

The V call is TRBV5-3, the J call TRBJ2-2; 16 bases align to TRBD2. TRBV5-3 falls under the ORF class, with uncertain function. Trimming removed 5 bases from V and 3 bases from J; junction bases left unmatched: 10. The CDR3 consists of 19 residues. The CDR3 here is CARSDGTSGRARDTGELFF. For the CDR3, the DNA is TGTGCCAGAAGTGACGGGACTAGCGGGAGGGCCAGGGACACCGGGGAGCTGTTTTTT.

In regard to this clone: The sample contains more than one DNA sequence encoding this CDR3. CDR3: CASSPPAGSSYEQYF. The CDR3 coding sequence is TGTGCCAGCTCACCACCGGCGGGGAGCTCCTACGAGCAGTACTTC. The gene calls are TRBV18 and TRBJ2-7; weak D call: TRBD2 (6 bases). The CDR3 is made up of 15 amino acids. Germline V gene data show CDR1 as KGHSH and CDR2 as LQKENI. The V end was cut by 0 bases, the J end by 0 bases, with 9 bases between.

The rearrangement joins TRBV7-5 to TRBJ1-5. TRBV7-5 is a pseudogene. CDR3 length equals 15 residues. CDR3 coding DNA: TGTGCCAGAAGCTTTAAGGACGACACTTCAGAGCCCCAGCATTTT. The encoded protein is CARSFKDDTSEPQHF.

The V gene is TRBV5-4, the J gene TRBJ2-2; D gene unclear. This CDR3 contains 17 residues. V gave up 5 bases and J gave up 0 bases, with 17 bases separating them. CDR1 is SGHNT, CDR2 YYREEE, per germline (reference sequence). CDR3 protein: CASSLYGRRANTGELFF. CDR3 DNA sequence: TGTGCCAGCAGTCTATACGGCAGGAGAGCGAACACCGGGGAGCTGTTTTTT.

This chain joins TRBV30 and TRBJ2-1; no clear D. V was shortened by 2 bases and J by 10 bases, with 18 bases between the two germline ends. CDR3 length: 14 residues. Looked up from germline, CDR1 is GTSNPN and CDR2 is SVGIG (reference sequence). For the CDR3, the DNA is TGTGCCTGGAGTCCTCACCGACTGGATGGGGAGCAGTTCTTC. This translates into CAWSPHRLDGEQFF.

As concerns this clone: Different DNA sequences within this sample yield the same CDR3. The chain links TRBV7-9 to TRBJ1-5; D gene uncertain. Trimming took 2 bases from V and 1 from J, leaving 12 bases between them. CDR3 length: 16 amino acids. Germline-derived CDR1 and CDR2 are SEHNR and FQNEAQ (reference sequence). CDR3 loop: CASSLSGGGSNQPQHF. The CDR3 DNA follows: TGTGCCAGCAGCTTATCAGGCGGAGGGAGCAATCAGCCCCAGCATTTT.

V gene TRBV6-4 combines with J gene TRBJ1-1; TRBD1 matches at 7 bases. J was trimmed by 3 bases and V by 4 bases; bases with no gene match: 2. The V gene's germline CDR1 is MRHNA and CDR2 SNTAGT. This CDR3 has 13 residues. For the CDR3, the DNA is TGTGCCAGCAGTGTCGACAGGGACACTGAAGCTTTCTTT. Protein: CASSVDRDTEAFF.

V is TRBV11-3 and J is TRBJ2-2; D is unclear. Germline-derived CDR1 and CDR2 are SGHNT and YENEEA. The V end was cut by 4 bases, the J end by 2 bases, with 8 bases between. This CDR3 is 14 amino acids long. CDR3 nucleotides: TGTGCCAGCAGCTACGCCTTTAACACCGGGGAGCTGTTTTTT. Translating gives CASSYAFNTGELFF.

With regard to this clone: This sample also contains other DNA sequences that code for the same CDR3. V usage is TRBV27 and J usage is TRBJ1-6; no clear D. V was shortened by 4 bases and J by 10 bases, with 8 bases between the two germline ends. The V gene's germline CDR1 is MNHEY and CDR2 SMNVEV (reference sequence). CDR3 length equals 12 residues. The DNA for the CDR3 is TGTGCCAGCAGTTCCCCGGGATCACCCCTCCACTTT. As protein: CASSSPGSPLHF.

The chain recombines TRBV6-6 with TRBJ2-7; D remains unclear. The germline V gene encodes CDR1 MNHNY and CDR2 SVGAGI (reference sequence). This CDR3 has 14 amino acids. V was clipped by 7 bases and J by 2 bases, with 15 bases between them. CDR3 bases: TGTGCCAGCACCTCTTACGCGGTTACCTACGAGCAGTACTTC. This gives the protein CASTSYAVTYEQYF.

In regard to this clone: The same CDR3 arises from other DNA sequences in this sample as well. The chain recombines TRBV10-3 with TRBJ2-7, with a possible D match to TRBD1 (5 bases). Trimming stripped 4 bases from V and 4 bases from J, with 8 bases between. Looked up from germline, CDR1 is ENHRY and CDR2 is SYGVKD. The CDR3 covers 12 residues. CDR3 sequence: CAISAQGYEQYF. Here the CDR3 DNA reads TGTGCCATCAGTGCGCAGGGTTACGAGCAGTACTTC.

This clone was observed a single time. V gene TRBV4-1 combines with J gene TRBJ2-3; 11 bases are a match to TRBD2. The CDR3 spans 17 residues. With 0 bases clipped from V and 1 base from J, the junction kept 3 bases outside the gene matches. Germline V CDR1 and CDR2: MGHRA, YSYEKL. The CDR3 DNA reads TGCGCCAGCAGCCAAGACCTAGCGGGAGGACGCACAGATACGCAGTATTTT. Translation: CASSQDLAGGRTDTQYF.

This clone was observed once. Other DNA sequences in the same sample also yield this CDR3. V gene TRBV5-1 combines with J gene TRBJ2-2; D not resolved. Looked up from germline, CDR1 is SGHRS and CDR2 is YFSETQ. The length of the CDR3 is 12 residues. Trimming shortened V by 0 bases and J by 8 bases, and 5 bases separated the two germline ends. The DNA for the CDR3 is TGCGCCAGCAGCTTGGAAACAGGGGAGCTGTTTTTT. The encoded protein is CASSLETGELFF.